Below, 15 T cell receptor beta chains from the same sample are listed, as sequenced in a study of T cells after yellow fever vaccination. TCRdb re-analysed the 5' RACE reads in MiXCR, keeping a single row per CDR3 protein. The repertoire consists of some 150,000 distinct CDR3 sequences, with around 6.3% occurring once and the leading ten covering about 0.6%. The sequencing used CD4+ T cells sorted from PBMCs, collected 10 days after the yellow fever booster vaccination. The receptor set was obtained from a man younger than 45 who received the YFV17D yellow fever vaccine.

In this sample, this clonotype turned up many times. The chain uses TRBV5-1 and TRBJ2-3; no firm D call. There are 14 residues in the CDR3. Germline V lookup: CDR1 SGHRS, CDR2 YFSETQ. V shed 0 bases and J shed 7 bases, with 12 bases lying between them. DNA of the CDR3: TGCGCCAGCAGCTTGGCCCCAAGCCCAAATACGCAGTATTTT. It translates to CASSLAPSPNTQYF.

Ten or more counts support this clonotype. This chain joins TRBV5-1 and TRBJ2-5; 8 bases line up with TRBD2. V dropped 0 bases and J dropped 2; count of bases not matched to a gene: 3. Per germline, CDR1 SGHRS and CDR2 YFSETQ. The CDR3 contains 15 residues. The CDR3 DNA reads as TGCGCCAGCAGCTTGGAACTAGCGGCTCAAGAGACCCAGTACTTC. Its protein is CASSLELAAQETQYF.

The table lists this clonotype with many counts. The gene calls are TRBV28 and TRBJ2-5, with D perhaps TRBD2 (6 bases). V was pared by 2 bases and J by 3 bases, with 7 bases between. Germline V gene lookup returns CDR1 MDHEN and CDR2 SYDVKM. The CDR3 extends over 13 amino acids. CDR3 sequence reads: CASSLVAEETQYF. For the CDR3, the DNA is TGTGCCAGCAGTTTAGTAGCGGAAGAGACCCAGTACTTC.

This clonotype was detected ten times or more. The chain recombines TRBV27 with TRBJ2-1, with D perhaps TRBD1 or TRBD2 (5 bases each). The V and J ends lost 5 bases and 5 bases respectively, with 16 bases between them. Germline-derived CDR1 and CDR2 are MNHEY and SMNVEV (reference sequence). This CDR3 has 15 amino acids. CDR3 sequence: CASSPYQRGDNEQFF. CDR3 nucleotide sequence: TGTGCCAGCAGTCCCTACCAAAGGGGAGACAATGAGCAGTTCTTC.

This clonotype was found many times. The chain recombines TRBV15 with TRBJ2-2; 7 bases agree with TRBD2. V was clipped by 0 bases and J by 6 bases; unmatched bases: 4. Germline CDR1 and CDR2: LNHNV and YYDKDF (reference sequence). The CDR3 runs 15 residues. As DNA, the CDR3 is TGTGCCACCAGCAGAGATCGGCTAGCGGCCGGGGAGCTGTTTTTT. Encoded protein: CATSRDRLAAGELFF.

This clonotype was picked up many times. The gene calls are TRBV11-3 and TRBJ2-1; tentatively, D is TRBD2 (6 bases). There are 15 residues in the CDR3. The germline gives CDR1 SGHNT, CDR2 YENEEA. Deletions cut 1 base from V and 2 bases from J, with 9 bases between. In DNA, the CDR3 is TGTGCCAGCAGCTTAGGGGACTTAACCTACAATGAGCAGTTCTTC. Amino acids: CASSLGDLTYNEQFF.

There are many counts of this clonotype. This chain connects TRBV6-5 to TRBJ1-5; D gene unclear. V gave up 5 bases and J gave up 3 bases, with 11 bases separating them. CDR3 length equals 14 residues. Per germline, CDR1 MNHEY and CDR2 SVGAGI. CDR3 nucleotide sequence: TGTGCCAGCAGTCGGACCCGAGACAATCAGCCCCAGCATTTT. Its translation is CASSRTRDNQPQHF.

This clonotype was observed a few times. As DNA, the CDR3 is TGTGCCAGCAGCAATATTCCGGGACAGGCCTACGAGCAGTACTTC. As protein: CASSNIPGQAYEQYF. The V call is TRBV28, the J call TRBJ2-7; TRBD1 matches at 8 bases. The trim removed 6 bases at V and 2 bases at J, leaving 9 bases unmatched. The germline V gene encodes CDR1 MDHEN and CDR2 SYDVKM. The CDR3 has 15 amino acids.

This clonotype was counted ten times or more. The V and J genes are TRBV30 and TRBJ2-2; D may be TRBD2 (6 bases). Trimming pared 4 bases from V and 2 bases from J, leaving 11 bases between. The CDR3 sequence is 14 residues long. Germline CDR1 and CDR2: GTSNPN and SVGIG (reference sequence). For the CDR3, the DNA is TGTGCCTGGACGAAGGCGGGAAACACCGGGGAGCTGTTTTTT. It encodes CAWTKAGNTGELFF.

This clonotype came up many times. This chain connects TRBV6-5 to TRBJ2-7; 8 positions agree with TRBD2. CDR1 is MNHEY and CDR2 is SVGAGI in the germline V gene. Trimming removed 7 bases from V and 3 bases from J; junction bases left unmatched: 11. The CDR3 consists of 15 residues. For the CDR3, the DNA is TGTGCCAGCAAACCTAGACGGGAGGGCCGCTACGAGCAGTACTTC. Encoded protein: CASKPRREGRYEQYF.

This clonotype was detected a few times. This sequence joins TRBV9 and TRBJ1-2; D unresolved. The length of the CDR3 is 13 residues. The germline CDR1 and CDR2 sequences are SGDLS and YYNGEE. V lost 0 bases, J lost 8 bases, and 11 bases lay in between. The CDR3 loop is CASSVDGGEGYTF. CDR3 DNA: TGTGCCAGCAGCGTAGACGGCGGGGAGGGCTACACCTTC.

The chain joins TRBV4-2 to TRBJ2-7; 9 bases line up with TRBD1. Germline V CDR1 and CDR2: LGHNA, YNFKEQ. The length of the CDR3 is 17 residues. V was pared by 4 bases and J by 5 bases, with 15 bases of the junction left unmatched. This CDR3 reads CASSRTSGGQGPHEQYF. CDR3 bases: TGTGCCAGCAGCCGCACTTCCGGGGGACAGGGTCCCCACGAGCAGTACTTC.

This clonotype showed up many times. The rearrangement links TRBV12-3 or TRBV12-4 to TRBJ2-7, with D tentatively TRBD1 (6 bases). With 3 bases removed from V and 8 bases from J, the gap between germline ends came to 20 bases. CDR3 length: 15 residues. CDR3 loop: CASSLPRGNNAQQYF. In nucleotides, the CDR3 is TGTGCCAGCAGTTTGCCGAGGGGGAATAACGCTCAGCAGTACTTC.

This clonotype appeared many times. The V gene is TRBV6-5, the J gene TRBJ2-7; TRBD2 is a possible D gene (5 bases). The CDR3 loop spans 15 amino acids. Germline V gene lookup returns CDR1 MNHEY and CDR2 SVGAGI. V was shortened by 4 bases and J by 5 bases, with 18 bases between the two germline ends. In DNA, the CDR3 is TGTGCCAGCAGTTCCCCCCTAGCTCCCCTCGACGAGCAGTACTTC. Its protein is CASSSPLAPLDEQYF.

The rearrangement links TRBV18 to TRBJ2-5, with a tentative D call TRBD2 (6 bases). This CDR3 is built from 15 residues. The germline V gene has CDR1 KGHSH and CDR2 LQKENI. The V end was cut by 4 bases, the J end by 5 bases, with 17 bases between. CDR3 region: CASSRRDPAGETQYF. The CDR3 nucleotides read TGTGCCAGCTCACGGCGGGACCCGGCGGGGGAGACCCAGTACTTC. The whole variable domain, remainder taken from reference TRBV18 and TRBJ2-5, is NAGVMQNPRHLVRRRGQEARLRCSPMKGHSHVYWYRQLPEEGLKFMVYLQKENIIDESGMPKERFSAEFPKEGPSILRIQQVVRGDSAAYFCASSRRDPAGETQYFGPGTRLLVL.